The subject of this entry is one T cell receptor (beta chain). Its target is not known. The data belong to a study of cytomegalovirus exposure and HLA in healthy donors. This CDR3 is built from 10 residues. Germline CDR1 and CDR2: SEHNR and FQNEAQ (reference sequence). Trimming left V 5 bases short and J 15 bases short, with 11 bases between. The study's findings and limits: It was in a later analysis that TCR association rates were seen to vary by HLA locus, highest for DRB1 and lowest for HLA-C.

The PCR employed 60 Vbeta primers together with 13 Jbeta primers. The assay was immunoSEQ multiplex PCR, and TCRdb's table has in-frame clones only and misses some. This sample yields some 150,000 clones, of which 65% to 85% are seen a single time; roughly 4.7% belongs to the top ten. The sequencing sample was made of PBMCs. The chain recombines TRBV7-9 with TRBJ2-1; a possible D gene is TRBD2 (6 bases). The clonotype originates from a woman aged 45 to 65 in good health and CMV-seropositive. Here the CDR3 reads CASSPGTGFF. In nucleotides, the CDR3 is TGTGCCAGCAGCCCTGGGACTGGGTTCTTC.